This T cell receptor (beta chain) was retrieved from a study of blood T cell repertoires in COVID-19. Unmatched junction bases numbered 10, after V lost 3 bases and J lost 8 bases. The CDR3 has 15 amino acids. Germline V CDR1 and CDR2: SGHRS, YFSETQ. TCRdb's table, derived via immunoSEQ multiplex PCR, lists solely in-frame clones and lacks some. The table has 270,000 or so clones, 65% to 85% seen once. This TCR was recovered from a human donor with COVID-19, enrolled during active disease. The donor label of this sample is uncertain. The material sequenced was peripheral blood. The chain carries TRBV5-1 and TRBJ1-4, with TRBD1 matching over 7 bases. For the CDR3, the DNA is TGCGCCAGCAGCTGGCAGGGGGGAATAGGAGAAAAACTGTTTTTT. It encodes CASSWQGGIGEKLFF.